This T cell receptor (beta chain) was sequenced in a study of T cell responses to AZD1222 COVID-19 vaccine. The study's findings and limits: Spike-specific TCR breadth and depth rose after two AZD1222 doses. Just a handful of AZD1222 recipients were seropositive at baseline. The donor cohort was predominantly white British with a female majority, and clonal diversity may have been underestimated.

As regards this clone: Its specificity is unknown.

Sequenced by immunoSEQ multiplex PCR; TCRdb stores in-frame clones only, minus some. In the table there are around 160,000 clones, around 90% of which are singletons. Sample: peripheral blood, taken on day 0 of MenACWY control vaccination. This TCR was recovered from an adult in good health.

The DNA for the CDR3 is TGTGCCAGCAGCTTAGCTAGTACCACTGAAGCTTTCTTT. This codes for CASSLASTTEAFF. The chain couples TRBV7-6 to TRBJ1-1, with D unclear. Germline-derived CDR1 and CDR2 are SGHVS and FNYEAQ. The CDR3 is made up of 13 amino acids. V was pared by 0 bases and J by 4 bases, with 6 bases between.